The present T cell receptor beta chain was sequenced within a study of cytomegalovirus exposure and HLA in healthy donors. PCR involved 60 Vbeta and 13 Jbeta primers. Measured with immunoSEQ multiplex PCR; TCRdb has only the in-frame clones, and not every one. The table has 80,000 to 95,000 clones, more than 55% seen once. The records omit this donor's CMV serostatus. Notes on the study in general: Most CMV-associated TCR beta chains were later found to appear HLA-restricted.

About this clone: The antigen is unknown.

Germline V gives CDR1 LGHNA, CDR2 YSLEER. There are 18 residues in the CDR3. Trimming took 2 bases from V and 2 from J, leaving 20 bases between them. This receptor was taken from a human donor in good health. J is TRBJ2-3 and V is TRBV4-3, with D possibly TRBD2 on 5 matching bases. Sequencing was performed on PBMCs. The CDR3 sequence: CASSQHPGGQRTTDTQYF. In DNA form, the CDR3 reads TGCGCCAGCAGCCAACACCCGGGCGGGCAGAGAACCACAGATACGCAGTATTTT.